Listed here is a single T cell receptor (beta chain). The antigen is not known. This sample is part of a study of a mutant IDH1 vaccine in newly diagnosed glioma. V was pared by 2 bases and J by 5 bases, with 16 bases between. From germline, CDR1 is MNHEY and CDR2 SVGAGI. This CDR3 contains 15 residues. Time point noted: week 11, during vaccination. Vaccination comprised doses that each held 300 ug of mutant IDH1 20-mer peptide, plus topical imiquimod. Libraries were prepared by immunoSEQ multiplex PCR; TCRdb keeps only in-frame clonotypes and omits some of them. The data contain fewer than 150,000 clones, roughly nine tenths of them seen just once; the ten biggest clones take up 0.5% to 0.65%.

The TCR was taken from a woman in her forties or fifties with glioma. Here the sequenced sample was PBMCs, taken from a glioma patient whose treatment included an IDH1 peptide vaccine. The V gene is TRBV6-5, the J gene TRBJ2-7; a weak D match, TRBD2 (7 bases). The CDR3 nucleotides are TGTGCCAGCAGTTACAGGGGGAGGGCCCAAGACGAGCAGTACTTC. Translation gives CASSYRGRAQDEQYF.